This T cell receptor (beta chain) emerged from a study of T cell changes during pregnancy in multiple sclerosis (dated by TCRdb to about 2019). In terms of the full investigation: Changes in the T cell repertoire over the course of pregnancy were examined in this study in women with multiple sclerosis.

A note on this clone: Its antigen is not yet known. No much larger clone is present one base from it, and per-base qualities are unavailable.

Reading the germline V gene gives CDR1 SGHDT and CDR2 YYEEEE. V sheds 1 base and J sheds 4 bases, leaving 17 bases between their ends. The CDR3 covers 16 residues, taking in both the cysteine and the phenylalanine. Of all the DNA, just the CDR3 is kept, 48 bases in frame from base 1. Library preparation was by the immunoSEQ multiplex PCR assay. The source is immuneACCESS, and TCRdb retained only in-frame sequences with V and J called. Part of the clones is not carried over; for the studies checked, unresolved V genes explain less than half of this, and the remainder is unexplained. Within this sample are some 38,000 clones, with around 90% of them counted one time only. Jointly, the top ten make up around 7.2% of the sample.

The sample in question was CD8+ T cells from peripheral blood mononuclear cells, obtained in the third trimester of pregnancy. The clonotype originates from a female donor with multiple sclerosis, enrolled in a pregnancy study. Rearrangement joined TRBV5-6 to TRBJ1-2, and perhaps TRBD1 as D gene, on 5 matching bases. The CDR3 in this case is CASSLQRLGVGYGYTF. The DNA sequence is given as TGTGCCAGCAGCTTGCAACGCTTAGGGGTGGGCTATGGCTACACCTTC.